The 16 T cell receptor beta chains in this list originate from one sample, sequenced in a study of OX40 agonist ivuxolimab in advanced cancers. The method was immunoSEQ multiplex PCR; TCRdb's version includes in-frame clones alone and lacks a portion of them. This table has 100,000 to 110,000 clones, 91% appearing once. Sequencing used CD4+ or CD8+ T cells sorted from blood, obtained in a trial of the OX40 agonist ivuxolimab. Receptor source: an adult with an advanced solid tumor such as melanoma, head and neck, liver or kidney cancer.

Here the CDR3 reads CASSPSRSRSSGANVLTF. CDR3 coding DNA: TGTGCCAGCAGCCCAAGCAGATCCAGGAGCTCTGGGGCCAACGTCCTGACTTTC. The chain uses TRBV9 and TRBJ2-6; D is undetermined. CDR1 and CDR2 from the germline V gene are SGDLS and YYNGEE. Trimming took 4 bases from V and 0 from J, leaving 17 bases between them. There are 18 residues in the CDR3. Full variable domain (remainder filled in from reference TRBV9 and TRBJ2-6): DSGVTQTPKHLITATGQRVTLRCSPRSGDLSVYWYQQSLDQGLQFLIQYYNGEERAKGNILERFSAQQFPDLHSELNLSSLELGDSALYFCASSPSRSRSSGANVLTFGAGSRLTVL.

The rearrangement links TRBV2 to TRBJ2-1, with D uncertain. The CDR3 sequence is 15 residues long. Trimming shortened V by 4 bases and J by 2 bases, and 12 bases separated the two germline ends. CDR1 SNHLY and CDR2 FYNNEI come from the germline V gene. The CDR3 DNA sequence: TGTGCCAGCAGTGGTCAAAGTCGCACCTACAATGAGCAGTTCTTC. It yields the protein CASSGQSRTYNEQFF.

For the CDR3, the DNA is TGTGCCAGCAGCTTAAGACCCAGCGTAAGCACAGATACGCAGTATTTT. Protein product: CASSLRPSVSTDTQYF. V gene TRBV7-3 combines with J gene TRBJ2-3, with D hard to call. This CDR3 comprises 16 residues. V shed 1 base and J shed 0 bases, with 11 bases lying between them. Looked up from germline, CDR1 is SGHTA and CDR2 is FQGTGA.

This chain links TRBV7-2 with TRBJ2-7; either TRBD1 or TRBD2 may supply D (6 bases each). The CDR3 loop spans 13 amino acids. The V gene lost 6 bases and the J gene lost 4 bases, with 13 bases spanning the gap. Germline V gene sequence: CDR1 SGHTA, CDR2 FQGNSA. CDR3 DNA: TGTGCCAGCAGTCCAAGGGGGACTTACGAGCAGTACTTC. This sequence encodes CASSPRGTYEQYF. Filled out from reference TRBV7-2 and TRBJ2-7, the complete variable domain reads GAGVSQSPSNKVTEKGKDVELRCDPISGHTALYWYRQSLGQGLEFLIYFQGNSAPDKSGLPSDRFSAERTGGSVSTLTIQRTQQEDSAVYLCASSPRGTYEQYFGPGTRLTVT.

A word on this clone: At one end the junction does not follow the germline gene, possibly because of a read error. V usage is TRBV6-5 and J usage is TRBJ2-4; D is unresolved. This CDR3 is built from 15 residues. Germline V gives CDR1 MNHEY, CDR2 SVGAGI. The CDR3 DNA reads as TGCGTCTCGAGGTCAACTCCGCTAGCCAAAAACATTCAGTACTTC. Encoded protein: CVSRSTPLAKNIQYF.

The V gene is TRBV6-6, the J gene TRBJ1-6; TRBD1 aligns across 7 bases. In germline, CDR1 is MNHNY, CDR2 SVGAGI (reference sequence). The J segment lost 8 bases and the V segment lost 11 bases, leaving 12 bases of the junction unmatched. The CDR3 length is 14 residues. The CDR3: CAARSSGGDSPLHF. CDR3 coding DNA: TGTGCCGCCCGGAGCTCAGGGGGGGATTCACCCCTCCACTTT.

The DNA for the CDR3 is TGTGCCAGCAGCAAGATTGGGGGATATGGCTACACCTTC. Its protein is CASSKIGGYGYTF. The chain carries TRBV9 and TRBJ1-2, with a weak D call TRBD1 (5 bases). Germline CDR1 reads SGDLS; CDR2 reads YYNGEE. The ends were cut back, 4 bases at V and 5 bases at J, with 12 bases in the middle. This CDR3 spans 13 amino acids.

The rearrangement uses TRBV14 and TRBJ2-7; 8 positions agree with TRBD1. The CDR3 consists of 14 residues. Germline V gene sequence: CDR1 SGHDN, CDR2 FVKESK. J was trimmed by 4 bases and V by 6 bases; bases with no gene match: 8. The CDR3 spells CASSKKTGDYEQYF. In nucleotides, the CDR3 is TGTGCCAGCAGTAAAAAGACAGGGGATTACGAGCAGTACTTC.

The gene calls are TRBV5-1 and TRBJ2-1; tentative D call: TRBD2 (6 bases). Germline V CDR1 and CDR2: SGHRS, YFSETQ. V lost 4 bases and J 9 bases, leaving 14 bases between the germline ends. The CDR3 consists of 13 residues. In DNA, the CDR3 is TGCGCCAGCAGCCATGGACTAACTGGTGAGCAGTTCTTC. This sequence encodes CASSHGLTGEQFF.

A single count supports this clone. The chain carries TRBV7-9 and TRBJ1-2; 8 bases agree with TRBD1. J lost 8 bases, V lost 1 base, and 15 bases had no gene match. The CDR3 covers 17 residues. The V gene's germline CDR1 is SEHNR and CDR2 FQNEAQ (reference sequence). The CDR3 nucleotides are TGTGCCAGCAGCTTAGGTGTGGGACAGGCAATGTTGGGAGGCTACACCTTC. Protein sequence: CASSLGVGQAMLGGYTF.

The chain is built from TRBV7-5 and TRBJ2-7; the D call of TRBD1 is as the table states it, not checked on the DNA. TRBV7-5 is a pseudogene locus. The CDR3 is 14 amino acids. CDR3 nucleotides: TGTGCCAGAAGCCCACCCCAGGGGGCGGGTGAGCAGTACTTC. Its translation is CARSPPQGAGEQYF.

The chain employs TRBV7-9 and TRBJ2-5; D tentatively fits TRBD1 or TRBD2 (6 bases each). The CDR3 extends over 14 amino acids. Germline-derived CDR1 and CDR2 are SEHNR and FQNEAQ (reference sequence). The V end lost 5 bases, the J end lost 7 bases, and 17 bases lay between the germline ends. The CDR3 reads CASSQSGEAGTQYF. The CDR3 coding sequence is TGTGCCAGCAGCCAGTCAGGGGAGGCAGGGACCCAGTACTTC.

The chain couples TRBV5-4 to TRBJ2-7; D gene unclear. Germline V gene lookup returns CDR1 SGHNT and CDR2 YYREEE (reference sequence). The CDR3 runs to 13 residues. The V end lost 1 base, the J end lost 2 bases, and 7 bases lay between the germline ends. For the CDR3, the DNA is TGTGCCAGCAGCTTGCCAGGACCCTACGAGCAGTACTTC. As protein: CASSLPGPYEQYF.

CDR3 in DNA: TGTGCCAGCAGCCCTGCGGGACAGGGCGGAGAAAAACTGTTTTTT. Translating gives CASSPAGQGGEKLFF. The rearrangement links TRBV7-2 to TRBJ1-4; 9 nucleotides match TRBD1. The V gene's germline CDR1 is SGHTA and CDR2 FQGNSA. The CDR3 loop spans 15 amino acids. J lost 8 bases, V lost 5 bases, and 9 bases had no gene match.

This clone was detected only once. The rearrangement links TRBV11-3 to TRBJ2-1, with 7 bases matching TRBD1. Losses at the gene ends were 0 bases for V and 5 bases for J; bases not matched to a gene: 1. The V gene's germline CDR1 is SGHNT and CDR2 YENEEA. The CDR3 has 14 residues. CDR3 coding DNA: TGTGCCAGCAGCTTAGAGGGACAGCACAATGAGCAGTTCTTC. This sequence encodes CASSLEGQHNEQFF.

Here the CDR3 reads CASATGLLGNTIYF. The CDR3 DNA sequence: TGTGCCAGCGCGACAGGGCTCCTCGGAAACACCATATATTTT. The rearrangement joins TRBV18 to TRBJ1-3; TRBD1 matches 7 bases. There are 14 residues in the CDR3. The J segment lost 4 bases and the V segment lost 8 bases, leaving 8 bases of the junction unmatched. CDR1 is KGHSH and CDR2 is LQKENI in the germline V gene.